This T cell receptor beta chain was identified in a study of T cell repertoires in cytomegalovirus infection (dated 2019 in TCRdb). Broadly, across the study: Because public TCR beta signatures pointed to carriage of CMV infection together with the matching HLA type, the HLA type of each donor mattered for the analysis.

The CDR3 sequence holds 11 residues, the cysteine and phenylalanine included. CDR3 DNA is the only sequence kept; it has 33 bases, read in frame from the first base. V is cut by 5 bases and J by 12 bases, and the space between the germline ends is 11 bases. The germline V gene encodes CDR1 SGHVS and CDR2 FQNEAQ. In this sample, this clonotype turned up many times. The antigen it recognizes is unknown. Base quality data are lacking; no much larger clone is found one base away. Broad study findings and their caveats: Carriers of CMV infection plus the relevant HLA type were discriminated by the cumulative frequency of public TCR beta family members in the study cohort and in an independent roughly 380-donor cohort. In the ex vivo response, HLA-C-restricted CMV-specific TCR beta clonotypes were dominant, and in two of eight donors the single most frequent clonotype came from this HLA-C-restricted group.

TCRdb shows the sequencer as Illumina HiSeq 1500. TCRdb ran its own pipeline on the public reads, namely fastp trimming at Q25 and MiXCR clone calling, and kept in-frame beta chains. Rows with one shared CDR3 protein collapse into an entry with the most common genes and DNA. The sample table holds 400,000 to 550,000 distinct CDR3 sequences, of which 10% to 12% were seen once. The ten largest clones represent roughly 10% of the sample. The sequenced material came from PBMCs. The chain is encoded by TRBV7-8 joined to TRBJ2-1; possibly the D gene is TRBD2, per 6 matching bases. This sequence originates from a human donor in good health (CMV status not recorded). Some clones in this sample may be carry-over from other donors' samples. The CDR3 protein is CASSPLARQFF. The nucleotide sequence is TGTGCCAGCAGCCCCCTAGCGAGGCAGTTCTTC.